The following is a T cell receptor beta chain sequence with its context. The data originate from a study of blood T cell repertoires in COVID-19. Across the study: Acute and convalescent COVID-19 specimens originated in the United States, Italy and Spain. From T cells, B-cell-depleted T cells, or PBMCs came the material, which was cDNA or gDNA.

Original analysis: From reference gene primer amplification, estimates of nucleated cell counts were derived. The repertoire was sequenced with immunoSEQ multiplex PCR; TCRdb's copy has only in-frame clones and lacks some. V, J and clone size derive from that table, while D and trimming were established from the DNA sequence. The sample comprises over 45,000 clones, 80% to 90% of which are singletons, and less than 7% rests with the top ten. Germline CDR1 and CDR2: MNHEY and SMNVEV (reference sequence). V was pared by 5 bases and J by 1 base, with 14 bases between. This CDR3 region has 15 residues. The V call is TRBV27, the J call TRBJ2-5, with D perhaps TRBD1 (6 bases). This TCR was sampled from a woman over 75 with acute or convalescent COVID-19. Sequences were obtained from peripheral blood. The CDR3 sequence is CASSILQGSQETQYF. Here the CDR3 DNA reads TGTGCCAGCAGTATTCTACAGGGCTCCCAAGAGACCCAGTACTTC.